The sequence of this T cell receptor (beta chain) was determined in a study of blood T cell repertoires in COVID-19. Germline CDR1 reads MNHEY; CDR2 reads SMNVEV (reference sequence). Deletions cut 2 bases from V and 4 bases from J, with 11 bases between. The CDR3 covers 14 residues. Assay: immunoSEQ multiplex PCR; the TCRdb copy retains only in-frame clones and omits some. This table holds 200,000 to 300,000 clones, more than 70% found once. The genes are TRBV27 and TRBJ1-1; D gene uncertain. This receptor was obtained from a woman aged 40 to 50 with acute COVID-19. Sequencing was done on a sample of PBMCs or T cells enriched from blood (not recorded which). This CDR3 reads CASSLGGEGTEAFF. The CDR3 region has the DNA TGTGCCAGCAGTTTAGGCGGGGAAGGCACTGAAGCTTTCTTT.